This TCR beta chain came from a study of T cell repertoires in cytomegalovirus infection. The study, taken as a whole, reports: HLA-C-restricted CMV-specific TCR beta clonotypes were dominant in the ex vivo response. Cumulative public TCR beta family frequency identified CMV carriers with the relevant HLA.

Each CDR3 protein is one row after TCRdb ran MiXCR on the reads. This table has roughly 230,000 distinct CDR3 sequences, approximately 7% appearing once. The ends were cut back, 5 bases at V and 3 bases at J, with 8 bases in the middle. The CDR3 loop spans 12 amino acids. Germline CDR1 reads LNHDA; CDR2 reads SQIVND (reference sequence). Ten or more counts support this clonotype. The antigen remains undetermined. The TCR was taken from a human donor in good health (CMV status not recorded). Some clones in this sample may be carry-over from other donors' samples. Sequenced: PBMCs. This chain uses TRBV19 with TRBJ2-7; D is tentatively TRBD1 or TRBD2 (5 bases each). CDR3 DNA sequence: TGTGCCAGTAGTCGGGGCCGCTACGAGCAGTACTTC. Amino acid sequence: CASSRGRYEQYF.